This T cell receptor (beta chain) was observed in a study of T cells in Graves' hyperthyroidism and ophthalmopathy. About the study: The blood sample was taken at first diagnosis, before treatment began. Study results and limitations: The model foresaw ophthalmopathy a median around 6.8 months prior to onset.

This clonotype was picked up many times. The antigen is undetermined. RNA transcripts provided the source from which TCR beta CDR3 regions were amplified. Using the HTBI primer set, a first-round RT-PCR was run on the TCR CDR3. A single record per CDR3 protein comes from TCRdb applying MiXCR to the multiplex PCR reads. Of some 500,000 distinct CDR3 sequences in the sample, roughly an eighth were seen once. Diagnosis of hyperthyroidism was new in patients aged 18 to 65, and its duration was under 2 months. Not enrolled were patients with uncontrolled infection, other autoimmune disease, pregnancy or lactation. The origin of this receptor is a woman aged 18-35 years with Graves' hyperthyroidism. Material: blood.

The CDR3 reads CASSYLRSGSSYNEQFF. The CDR3 DNA sequence: TGTGCCAGCAGTTACCTCCGTAGCGGTAGCTCCTACAATGAGCAGTTCTTC. The chain joins TRBV6-5 to TRBJ2-1, with D maybe TRBD2 (6 bases). The ends were cut back, 2 bases at V and 0 bases at J, with 14 bases in the middle. The germline V gene has CDR1 MNHEY and CDR2 SVGAGI. CDR3 length: 17 amino acids.